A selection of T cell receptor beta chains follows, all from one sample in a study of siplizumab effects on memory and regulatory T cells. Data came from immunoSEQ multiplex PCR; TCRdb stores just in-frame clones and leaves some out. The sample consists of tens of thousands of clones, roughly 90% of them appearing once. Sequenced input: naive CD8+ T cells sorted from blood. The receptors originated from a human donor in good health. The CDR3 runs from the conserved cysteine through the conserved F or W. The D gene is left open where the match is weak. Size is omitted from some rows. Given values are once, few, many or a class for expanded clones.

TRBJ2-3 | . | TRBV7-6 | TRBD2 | TGTGCCAGCAGCTGGAGCGGGGGAGGGGATACGCAGTATTTT | CASSWSGGGDTQYF
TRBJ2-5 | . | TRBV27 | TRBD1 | TGTGCCAGCAGTTTAAGGACAGGAGGTGGTGAGACCCAGTACTTC | CASSLRTGGGETQYF
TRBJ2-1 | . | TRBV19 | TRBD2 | TGTGCCAGTAGACAAACTAGCGGGAGTTACAATGAGCAGTTCTTC | CASRQTSGSYNEQFF
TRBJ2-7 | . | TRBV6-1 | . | TGTGCCAGCAGCTTTTTTTCGGGTGTCTACGAGCAGTACTTC | CASSFFSGVYEQYF
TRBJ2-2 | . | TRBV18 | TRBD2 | TGTGCCAGCTCACCATCCTGGACTAGCGGGAGCCCCACCGCGAACACCGGGGAGCTGTTTTTT | CASSPSWTSGSPTANTGELFF
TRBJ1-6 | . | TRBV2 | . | TGTGCCAGCAGTGGACCGGATAATTCACCCCTCCACTTT | CASSGPDNSPLHF
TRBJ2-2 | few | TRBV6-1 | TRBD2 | TGTGCCACCGGACTAGCCGGGGGCGGGGAGCTGTTTTTT | CATGLAGGGELFF
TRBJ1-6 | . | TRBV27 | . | TGTGCCAGCAGTTATCTGATGGACAGAGAAAATTCACCCCTCCACTTT | CASSYLMDRENSPLHF
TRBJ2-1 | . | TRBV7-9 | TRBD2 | TGTGCCAGCAGCTTAGAGCTAGTTATGACTAGCGACTACAATGAGCAGTTCTTC | CASSLELVMTSDYNEQFF
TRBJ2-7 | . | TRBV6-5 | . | TGTGCCAGCAGAGAGAATTCCTACGAGCAGTACTTC | CASRENSYEQYF
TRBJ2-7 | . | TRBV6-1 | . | TGTGCCAGCATGAGTGGGGGACTCGGCGAGCAGTACTTC | CASMSGGLGEQYF
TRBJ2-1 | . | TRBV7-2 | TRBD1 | TGTGCCAGCAGCTTAGCGCCACAGGGGTTTGTTGAGCAGTTCTTC | CASSLAPQGFVEQFF
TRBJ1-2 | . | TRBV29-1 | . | TGCAGCGTTGAAGATGGGTCTCAGGGGCGGATCTATGGCTACACCTTC | CSVEDGSQGRIYGYTF
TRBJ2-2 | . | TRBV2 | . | TGTGCCAGCAGTGAAGTCCTAGACACCGGGGAGCTGTTTTTT | CASSEVLDTGELFF
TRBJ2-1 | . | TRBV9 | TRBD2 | TGTGCCAGCAGCTCTCCGACTAGCGGGGCGAGCAATGAGCAGTTCTTC | CASSSPTSGASNEQFF
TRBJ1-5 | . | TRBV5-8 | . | TGTGCCAGCAGCTTGGGTGGCCTCAATCAGCCCCAGCATTTT | CASSLGGLNQPQHF
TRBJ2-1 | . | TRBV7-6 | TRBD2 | TGTGCCAGCAGGCGACTAGCGGGGGAACAAACCTTCTACAATGAGCAGTTCTTC | CASRRLAGEQTFYNEQFF
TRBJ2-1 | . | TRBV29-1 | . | TGCAGCGTTGTGGCAGGCCTCTCCTACAATGAGCAGTTCTTC | CSVVAGLSYNEQFF
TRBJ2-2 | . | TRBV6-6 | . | TGTGCCAGCAGTTCCCTTGGGGGGTACACCGGGGAGCTGTTTTTT | CASSSLGGYTGELFF
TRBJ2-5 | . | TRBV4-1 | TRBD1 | TGCGCCAGCAGCCAAGAAGGGACAGGGGAAGAGACCCAGTACTTC | CASSQEGTGEETQYF
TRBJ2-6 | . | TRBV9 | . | TGTGCCAGCAGCGTAGAATACAGGGATGCCGGGGCCAACGTCCTGACTTTC | CASSVEYRDAGANVLTF
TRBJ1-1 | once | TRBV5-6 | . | TGTGCCAGCAGCTCTCCGCCCGCGAACACTGAAGCTTTCTTT | CASSSPPANTEAFF
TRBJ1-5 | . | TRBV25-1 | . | TGTGCCAGCAGTGAATCCCCAGAATTAAATCAGCCCCAGCATTTT | CASSESPELNQPQHF
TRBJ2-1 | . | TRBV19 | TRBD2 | TGTGCCAGTAGTATTTCACGACCGGGACTAGCCTACAATGAGCAGTTCTTC | CASSISRPGLAYNEQFF
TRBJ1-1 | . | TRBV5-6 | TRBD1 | TGTGCCAGCAGCTTGGAGACAGGGTTGTACACTGAAGCTTTCTTT | CASSLETGLYTEAFF
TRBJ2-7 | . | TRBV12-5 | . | TGTGCTAGTGGTTTAAACTCCAGGGCGCGGGGAAGCTCCTACGAGCAGTACTTC | CASGLNSRARGSSYEQYF
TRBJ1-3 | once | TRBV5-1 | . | TGCGCCAGCAGCCAAGAAGACTCTGGAAACACCATATATTTT | CASSQEDSGNTIYF
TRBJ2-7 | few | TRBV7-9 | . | TGTGCCAGCAGCTCCCGCGTAGACAGCGGACTTGAGTACTTC | CASSSRVDSGLEYF
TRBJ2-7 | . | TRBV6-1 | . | TGTGCCAGCAGTGACTCGCAGGGACCCTACGAGCAGTACTTC | CASSDSQGPYEQYF
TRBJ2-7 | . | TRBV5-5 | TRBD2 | TGTGCCAGCAGCTTCGGTCGAACTAGCGCGCACGAGCAGTACTTC | CASSFGRTSAHEQYF
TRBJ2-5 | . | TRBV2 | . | TGTGCCAGCCGTAACTTAGGGGAAGAAGAGACCCAGTACTTC | CASRNLGEEETQYF
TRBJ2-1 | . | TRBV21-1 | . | TGTGCCAGCAGCAATTCGACAGGGGGCATCAACAATGAGCAGTTCTTC | CASSNSTGGINNEQFF
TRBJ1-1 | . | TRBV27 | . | TGTGCCAGCATAAAAGGGAACACTGAAGCTTTCTTT | CASIKGNTEAFF
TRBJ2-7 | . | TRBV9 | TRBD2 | TGTGCCAGCAGCCCCAGAGGGCTAGCGGGAACCTACGAGCAGTACTTC | CASSPRGLAGTYEQYF
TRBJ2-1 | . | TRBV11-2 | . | TGTGCCAGCAGCTGGGGCATCGACAATGAGCAGTTCTTC | CASSWGIDNEQFF
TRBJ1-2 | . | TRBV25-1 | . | TGTGCCAGCAGTGAAATTTGGGACGGTGATAACTATGGCTACACCTTC | CASSEIWDGDNYGYTF
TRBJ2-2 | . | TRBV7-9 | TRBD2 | TGTGCCAGCACCAGTCCGGGACTAGCGGCATCGAACACCGGGGAGCTGTTTTTT | CASTSPGLAASNTGELFF
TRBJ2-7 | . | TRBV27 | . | TGTGCCAGCGGTCCACCGAACAGGGTTCTGTACGAGCAGTACTTC | CASGPPNRVLYEQYF
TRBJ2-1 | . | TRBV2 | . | TGTGCCAGCAGTGGGGATCCGACAACAGCCTACAATGAGCAGTTCTTC | CASSGDPTTAYNEQFF
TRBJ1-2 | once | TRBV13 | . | TGTGCCAGCAGCTTAAACGACAACGGCCTCTATGGCTACACCTTC | CASSLNDNGLYGYTF
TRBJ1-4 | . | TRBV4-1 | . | TGCGCCAGCAGCCAACCTTGGACACCGGAATTGTTTTTT | CASSQPWTPELFF
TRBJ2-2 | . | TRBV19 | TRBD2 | TGTGCCAGTAGTATGACTAGCGGGAGTGTCGGGGAGCTGTTTTTT | CASSMTSGSVGELFF
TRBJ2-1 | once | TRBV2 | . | TGTGCCAGCAGTGGAGGTCCCGAAGGCGAGCAGTTCTTC | CASSGGPEGEQFF
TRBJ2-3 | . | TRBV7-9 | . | TGTGCCAGCAGCCTGTCGTCGTCATACGGCACAGATACGCAGTATTTT | CASSLSSSYGTDTQYF
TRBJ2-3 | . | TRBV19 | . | TGTGCCAGTACTCGGCCAGAGGGGACAGATACGCAGTATTTT | CASTRPEGTDTQYF